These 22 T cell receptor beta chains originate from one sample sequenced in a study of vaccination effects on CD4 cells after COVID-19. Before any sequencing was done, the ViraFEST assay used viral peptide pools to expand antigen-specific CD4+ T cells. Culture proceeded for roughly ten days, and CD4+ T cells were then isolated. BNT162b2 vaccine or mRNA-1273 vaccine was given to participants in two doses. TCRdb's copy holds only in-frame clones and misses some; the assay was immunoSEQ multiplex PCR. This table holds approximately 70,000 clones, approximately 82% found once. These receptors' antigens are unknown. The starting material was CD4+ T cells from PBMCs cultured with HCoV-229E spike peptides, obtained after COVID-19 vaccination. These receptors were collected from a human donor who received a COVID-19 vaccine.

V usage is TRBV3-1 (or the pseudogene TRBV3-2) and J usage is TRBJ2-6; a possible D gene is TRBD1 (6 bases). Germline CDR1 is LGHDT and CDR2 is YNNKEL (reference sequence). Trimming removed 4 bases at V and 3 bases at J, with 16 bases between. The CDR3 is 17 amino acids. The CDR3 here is CASSPQGTVSGANVLTF. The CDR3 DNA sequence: TGTGCCAGCAGCCCACAGGGAACCGTCAGTGGGGCCAACGTCCTGACTTTC.

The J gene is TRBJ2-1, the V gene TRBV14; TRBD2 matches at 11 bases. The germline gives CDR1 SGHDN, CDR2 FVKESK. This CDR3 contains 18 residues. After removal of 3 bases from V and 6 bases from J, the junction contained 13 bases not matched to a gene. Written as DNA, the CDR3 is TGTGCCAGCAGCCACCCCGGGCTAGCGGGGGGTTGGCGCAATGAGCAGTTCTTC. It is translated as CASSHPGLAGGWRNEQFF.

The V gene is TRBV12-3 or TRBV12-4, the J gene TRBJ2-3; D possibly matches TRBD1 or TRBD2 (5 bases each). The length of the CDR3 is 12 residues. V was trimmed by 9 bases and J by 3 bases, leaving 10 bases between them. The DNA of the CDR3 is TGTGCCAGTACCTGGGGGACAGATACGCAGTATTTT. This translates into CASTWGTDTQYF.

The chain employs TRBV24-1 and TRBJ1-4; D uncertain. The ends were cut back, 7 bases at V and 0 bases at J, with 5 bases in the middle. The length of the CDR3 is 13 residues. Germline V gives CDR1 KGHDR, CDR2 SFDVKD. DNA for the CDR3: TGTGCCACCAGCACCCCAACTAATGAAAAACTGTTTTTT. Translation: CATSTPTNEKLFF.

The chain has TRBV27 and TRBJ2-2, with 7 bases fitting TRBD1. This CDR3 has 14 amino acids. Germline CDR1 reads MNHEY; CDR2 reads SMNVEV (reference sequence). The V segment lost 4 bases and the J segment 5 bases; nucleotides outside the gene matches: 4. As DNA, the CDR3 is TGTGCCAGCAGTTCCCTGACAGGGACCGGGGAGCTGTTTTTT. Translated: CASSSLTGTGELFF.

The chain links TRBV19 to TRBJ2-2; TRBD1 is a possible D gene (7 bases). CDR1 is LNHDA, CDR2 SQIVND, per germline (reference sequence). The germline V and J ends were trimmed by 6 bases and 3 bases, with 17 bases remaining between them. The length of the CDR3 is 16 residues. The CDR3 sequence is CASRYRGGKDTGELFF. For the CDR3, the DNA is TGTGCCAGTAGGTACAGGGGAGGCAAGGACACCGGGGAGCTGTTTTTT.

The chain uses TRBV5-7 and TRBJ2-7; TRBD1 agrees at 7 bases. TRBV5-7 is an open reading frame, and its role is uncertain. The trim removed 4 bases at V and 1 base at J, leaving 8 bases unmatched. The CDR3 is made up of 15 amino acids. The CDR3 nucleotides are TGTGCCAGCAGCCAATGGACAGGTCAATCCTACGAGCAGTACGTC. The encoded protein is CASSQWTGQSYEQYV.

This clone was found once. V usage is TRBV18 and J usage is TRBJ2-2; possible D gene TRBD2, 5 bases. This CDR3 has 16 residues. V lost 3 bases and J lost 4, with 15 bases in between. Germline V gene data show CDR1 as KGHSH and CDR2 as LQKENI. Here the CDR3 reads CASSPGAGDFTGELFF. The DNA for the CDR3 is TGTGCCAGCTCACCCGGTGCCGGGGATTTCACCGGGGAGCTGTTTTTT.

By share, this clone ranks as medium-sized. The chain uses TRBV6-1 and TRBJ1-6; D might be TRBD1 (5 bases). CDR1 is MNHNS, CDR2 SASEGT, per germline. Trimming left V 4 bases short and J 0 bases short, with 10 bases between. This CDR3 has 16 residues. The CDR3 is CASSGAGISYNSPLHF. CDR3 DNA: TGTGCCAGCAGTGGCGCAGGGATCTCCTATAATTCACCCCTCCACTTT.

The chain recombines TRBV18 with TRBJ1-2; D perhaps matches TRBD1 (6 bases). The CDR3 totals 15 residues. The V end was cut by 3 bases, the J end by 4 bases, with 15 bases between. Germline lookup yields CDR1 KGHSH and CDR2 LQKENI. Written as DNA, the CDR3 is TGTGCCAGCTCACCTCAGGACAGTACCTTCTATGGCTACACCTTC. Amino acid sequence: CASSPQDSTFYGYTF.

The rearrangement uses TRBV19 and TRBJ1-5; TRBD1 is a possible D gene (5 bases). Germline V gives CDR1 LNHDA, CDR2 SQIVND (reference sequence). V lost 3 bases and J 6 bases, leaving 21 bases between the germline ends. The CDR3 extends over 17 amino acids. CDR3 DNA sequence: TGTGCCAGTAGTATTCTTGGGGGACGGGTAGTTAGTCAGCCCCAGCATTTT. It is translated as CASSILGGRVVSQPQHF.

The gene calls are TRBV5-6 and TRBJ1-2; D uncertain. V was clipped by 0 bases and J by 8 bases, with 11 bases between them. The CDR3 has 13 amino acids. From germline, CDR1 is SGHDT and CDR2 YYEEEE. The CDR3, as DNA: TGTGCCAGCAGCTTGGTTTCTGGGTTGGGCTACACCTTC. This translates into CASSLVSGLGYTF.

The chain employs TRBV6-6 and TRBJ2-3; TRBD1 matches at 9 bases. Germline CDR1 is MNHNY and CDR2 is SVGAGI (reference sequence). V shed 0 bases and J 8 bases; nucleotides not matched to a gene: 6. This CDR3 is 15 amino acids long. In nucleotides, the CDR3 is TGTGCCAGCAGTTACTCGACAGGGGGTTCCGGTACGCAGTATTTT. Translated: CASSYSTGGSGTQYF.

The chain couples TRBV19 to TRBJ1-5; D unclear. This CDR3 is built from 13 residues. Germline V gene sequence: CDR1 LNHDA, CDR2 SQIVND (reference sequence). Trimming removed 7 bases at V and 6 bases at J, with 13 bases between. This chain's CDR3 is CASTDPGFQPQHF. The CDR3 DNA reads TGTGCCAGTACCGACCCGGGGTTTCAGCCCCAGCATTTT. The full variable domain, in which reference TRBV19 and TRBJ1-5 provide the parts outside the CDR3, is DGGITQSPKYLFRKEGQNVTLSCEQNLNHDAMYWYRQDPGQGLRLIYYSQIVNDFQKGDIAEGYSVSREKKESFPLTVTSAQKNPTAFYLCASTDPGFQPQHFGDGTRLSIL.

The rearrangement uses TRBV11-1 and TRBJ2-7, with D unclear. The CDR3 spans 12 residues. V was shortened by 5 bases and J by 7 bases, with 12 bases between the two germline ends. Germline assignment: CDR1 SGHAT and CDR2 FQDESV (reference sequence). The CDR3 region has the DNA TGTGCCAGCAGCCAACATTGGGGAGAGCAGTACGTC. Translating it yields CASSQHWGEQYV.

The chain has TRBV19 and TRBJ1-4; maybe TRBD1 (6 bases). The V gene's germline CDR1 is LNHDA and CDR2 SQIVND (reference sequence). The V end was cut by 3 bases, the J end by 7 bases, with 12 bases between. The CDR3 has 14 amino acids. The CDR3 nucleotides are TGTGCCAGTAGTATGGGGACGACAGGTGAAAAACTGTTTTTT. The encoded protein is CASSMGTTGEKLFF.

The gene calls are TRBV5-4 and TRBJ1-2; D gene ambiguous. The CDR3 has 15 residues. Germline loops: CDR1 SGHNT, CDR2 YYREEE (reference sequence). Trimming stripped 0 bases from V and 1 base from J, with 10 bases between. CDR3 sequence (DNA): TGTGCCAGCAGCTTGGGGGGAGGTAATAACTATGGCTACACCTTC. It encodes CASSLGGGNNYGYTF.

The CDR3 bases are TGTGCCAGCACCGAACTAGCGGCCAGCTCCTACAATGAGCAGTTCTTC. Translating it yields CASTELAASSYNEQFF. The J gene is TRBJ2-1, the V gene TRBV7-9; 8 nucleotides agree with TRBD2. The ends lost 7 bases at V and 0 bases at J; junction bases unmatched: 8. Germline CDR1 and CDR2: SEHNR and FQNEAQ (reference sequence). CDR3 length: 16 amino acids. Full variable domain (outside the CDR3, taken from reference TRBV7-9 and TRBJ2-1): DTGVSQNPRHKITKRGQNVTFRCDPISEHNRLYWYRQTLGQGPEFLTYFQNEAQLEKSRLLSDRFSAERPKGSFSTLEIQRTEQGDSAMYLCASTELAASSYNEQFFGPGTRLTVL.

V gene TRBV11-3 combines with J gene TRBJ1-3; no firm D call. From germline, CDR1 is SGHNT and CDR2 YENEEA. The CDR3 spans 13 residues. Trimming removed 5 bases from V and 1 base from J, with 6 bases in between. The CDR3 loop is CASSPASGNTIYF. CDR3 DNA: TGTGCCAGCAGCCCCGCTTCTGGAAACACCATATATTTT.

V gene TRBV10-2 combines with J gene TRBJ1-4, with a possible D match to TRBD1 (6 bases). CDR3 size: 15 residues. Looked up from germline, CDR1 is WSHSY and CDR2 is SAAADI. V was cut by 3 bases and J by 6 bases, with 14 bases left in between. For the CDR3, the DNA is TGCGCCAGCAGTGAAGCAGGGGTTAGGGATGAAAAACTGTTTTTT. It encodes CASSEAGVRDEKLFF.

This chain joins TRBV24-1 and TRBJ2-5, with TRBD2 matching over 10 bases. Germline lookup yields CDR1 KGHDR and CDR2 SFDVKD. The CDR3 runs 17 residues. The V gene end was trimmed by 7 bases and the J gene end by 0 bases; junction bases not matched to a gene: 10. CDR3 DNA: TGTGCCACCAGCGGAGTAGCGGGGGGCTTGAACCAAGAGACCCAGTACTTC. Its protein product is CATSGVAGGLNQETQYF.

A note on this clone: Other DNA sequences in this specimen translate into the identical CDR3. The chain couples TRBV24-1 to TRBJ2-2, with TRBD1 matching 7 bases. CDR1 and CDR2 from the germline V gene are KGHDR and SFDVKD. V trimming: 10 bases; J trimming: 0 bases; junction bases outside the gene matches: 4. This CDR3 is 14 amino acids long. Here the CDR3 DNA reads TGTGCCACATCGGGACAGTCGAACACCGGGGAGCTGTTTTTT. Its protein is CATSGQSNTGELFF.